This T cell receptor (beta chain) was identified in a study of shared clonotypes between healthy human individuals. The overall study: The cohort had a couple of women and three men, ages 18 to 49. Each donor had three CD4 naive, three CD4 memory, two CD8 naive and one CD8 memory plate.

TCRdb's copy holds only in-frame clones and misses some; the assay was immunoSEQ multiplex PCR. This table has over 2,000,000 clones, 90% to 95% appearing once. With respect to this clone: Its antigen is undetermined.

CD45RO-negative, CCR7-positively selected cells formed the naive CD8 fraction, excluding terminally differentiated effector memory CD45RA+ cells. The CDR3 runs to 16 residues. In germline, CDR1 is SGHRS, CDR2 YFSETQ. J gave up 3 bases and V 3 bases, and 6 bases lay outside the gene matches. Study-level results: The study found lower generation probabilities in non-shared clonotypes than in those shared by all four donors.

The sequence was obtained from a man between 18 and 29 years old in good health. Some clones in this sample may be carry-over from other donors' samples. Material: naive CD8+ T cells from PBMCs. The chain carries TRBV5-1 and TRBJ2-1; TRBD2 matches at 10 bases. The CDR3 loop reads CASSWGLAKNYNEQFF. Written as DNA, the CDR3 is TGCGCCAGCAGCTGGGGACTAGCGAAAAACTACAATGAGCAGTTCTTC.